This is a list of T cell receptor beta chains from one sample in a study of T cells in localized non-small cell lung cancer. The repertoire was sequenced with immunoSEQ multiplex PCR; TCRdb's copy has only in-frame clones and lacks some. The table includes around 23,000 clones, less than 95% detected once. The sequenced sample was peripheral blood, obtained before any cancer treatment. These receptors were collected from a woman aged 40-69 years with stage I lung adenocarcinoma. Both conserved end residues are part of each CDR3. D genes are given only for firm matches. A clone size is listed for some rows: how often the clone was seen (once, few, many), or a class if it is expanded.

J | V | D | size | DNA | CDR3
TRBJ2-1 | TRBV7-3 | - | - | TGTGCCAGCAGCGTAACAGTAAACAATGAGCAGTTCTTC | CASSVTVNNEQFF
TRBJ1-1 | TRBV19 | TRBD1 | - | TGTGCCAGTGGACGACAGGGGAACACTGAAGCTTTCTTT | CASGRQGNTEAFF
TRBJ1-4 | TRBV2 | - | - | TGTGCCAGCAGTGAATGGAAGGAGGACAATGAAAAACTGTTTTTT | CASSEWKEDNEKLFF
TRBJ2-6 | TRBV5-1 | - | - | TGCGCCAGCAGCTTGTCGATTGGACTGAACTTTGGGGCCAACGTCCTGACTTTC | CASSLSIGLNFGANVLTF
TRBJ2-1 | TRBV27 | TRBD2 | - | TGTGCCAGCAGTTTATCGCTAGCGGCCTCCTACAATGAGCAGTTCTTC | CASSLSLAASYNEQFF
TRBJ1-3 | TRBV4-3 | - | - | TGCGCCAGCAGCCAAGCCCTTCAGGGAAACACCATATATTTT | CASSQALQGNTIYF
TRBJ2-1 | TRBV5-1 | TRBD2 | - | TGCGCCAGCGCGGGAGGGAGCTCCTACAATGAGCAGTTCTTC | CASAGGSSYNEQFF
TRBJ2-5 | TRBV6-5 | TRBD2 | once | TGTGCCAGCAGTTACGGAGCGGGAGGGTCTGGGGAGACCCAGTACTTC | CASSYGAGGSGETQYF
TRBJ2-1 | TRBV19 | - | - | TGTGCCAGTAGTAAAGGGAGTCTCTCCTACAATGAGCAGTTCTTC | CASSKGSLSYNEQFF
TRBJ1-4 | TRBV6-4 | - | - | TGTGCCAGCAGTGACAGGGATGGAGAAAAACTGTTTTTT | CASSDRDGEKLFF
TRBJ2-7 | TRBV7-2 | - | - | TGTGCCAGCAGCAAGGGGCTAGCGTCCTACGAGCAGTACTTC | CASSKGLASYEQYF
TRBJ2-1 | TRBV11-2 | - | - | TGTGCCAGCAGCCCAGCGGATGAGCAGTTCTTC | CASSPADEQFF
TRBJ1-1 | TRBV11-2 | - | - | TGTGCCAGCAGCTTAGGGGTACTTTCGGAATCGGCTTTCTTT | CASSLGVLSESAFF
TRBJ2-5 | TRBV28 | - | - | TGTGCCAGCAGCTCCTTGGTAGGGAGTGCACCAGAGACCCAGTACTTC | CASSSLVGSAPETQYF
TRBJ2-5 | TRBV10-2 | - | - | TGCGCCACAACCCAGGGAATGACCCAGTACTTC | CATTQGMTQYF
TRBJ2-1 | TRBV2 | - | - | TGTGCCAGCAGTGCTTCCTGGCCAGGGACAGAGCAGTTCTTC | CASSASWPGTEQFF
TRBJ1-2 | TRBV28 | - | - | TGTGCCAGCAGCATTCCTGGATATGGCTACACCTTC | CASSIPGYGYTF
TRBJ1-1 | TRBV7-9 | - | - | TGTGCCAGCAGCGAACATTCCCCTGAAGCTTTCTTT | CASSEHSPEAFF
TRBJ2-3 | TRBV19 | - | - | TGTGCCAGTAGGAACCGGGACATAGTCACAGATACGCAGTATTTT | CASRNRDIVTDTQYF
TRBJ2-7 | TRBV28 | - | - | TGTGCCAGCAGCCCCACTAGCACCTACGAGCAGTACTTC | CASSPTSTYEQYF
TRBJ2-7 | TRBV5-6 | - | - | TGTGCCAGCAGCCCATTAAACCACGAGCAGTACTTC | CASSPLNHEQYF
TRBJ1-2 | TRBV27 | TRBD1 | - | TGTGCCAGCAAACCCAGGGGGACACCCAACTATGGCTACACCTTC | CASKPRGTPNYGYTF
TRBJ2-7 | TRBV11-2 | - | - | TGTGCCAGCAATTCAAGAGGCTTAAACTACGAGCAGTACTTC | CASNSRGLNYEQYF
TRBJ2-1 | TRBV7-9 | - | - | TGCGGCGGAGGAGGGTACAATGAGCAGTTCTTC | CGGGGYNEQFF
TRBJ2-2 | TRBV7-3 | - | few | TGTGCCAGCAGGGTCGGGCCGAACACCGGGGAGCTGTTTTTT | CASRVGPNTGELFF
TRBJ1-5 | TRBV7-9 | - | once | TGTGCCAGCAGCGATGGGAATCAGCCCCAGCATTTT | CASSDGNQPQHF
TRBJ2-3 | TRBV19 | TRBD2 | - | TGTGCCAGTAGTACGAGGCGGGAGGGCTACACAGATACGCAGTATTTT | CASSTRREGYTDTQYF
TRBJ2-2 | TRBV7-2 | - | - | TGTGCCAGCAGCGCAACGGTCTTGTCCACCGGGGAGCTGTTTTTT | CASSATVLSTGELFF
TRBJ2-1 | TRBV7-2 | TRBD2 | - | TGTGCCAGCAGCTTAGGTCCTAGCGGACTAGGCTACAATGAGCAGTTCTTC | CASSLGPSGLGYNEQFF
TRBJ2-5 | TRBV7-2 | - | - | TGTGCCAGCAGCTCAGCCCCCACAGGGCTTCAAGAGACCCAGTACTTC | CASSSAPTGLQETQYF
TRBJ1-1 | TRBV2 | - | - | TGTGCCAGCAGTAAACCAGCGGAAGCTTTCTTT | CASSKPAEAFF
TRBJ2-7 | TRBV13 | - | - | TGTGCCAGCAGCTTAGCGCGCGGGGACGAGCAGTACTTC | CASSLARGDEQYF
TRBJ2-7 | TRBV7-2 | - | - | TGTGCCAGCAGCTTAACCCCCCACCCCCCCTCCTACGAGCAGTACTTC | CASSLTPHPPSYEQYF
TRBJ1-3 | TRBV2 | - | - | TGTGCCAGCAAAGCAGGACATTCTGGAAACACCATATATTTT | CASKAGHSGNTIYF
TRBJ2-7 | TRBV18 | - | - | TGTGCCAGCTCACCAGCGGTATCCTACGAGCAGTACTTC | CASSPAVSYEQYF
TRBJ1-5 | TRBV30 | - | - | TGTGCCTGGAGCCTACGGGGGGGGAATCAGCCCCAGCATTTT | CAWSLRGGNQPQHF
TRBJ1-2 | TRBV18 | - | - | TGTGCCAGCTCGGTCGGCTACTATGGCTACACCTTC | CASSVGYYGYTF
TRBJ2-5 | TRBV5-4 | - | - | TGTGCCAGCAGCTTGAATCAGGACCAAGAGACCCAGTACTTC | CASSLNQDQETQYF
TRBJ2-1 | TRBV19 | TRBD2 | - | TGTGCCAGTAGTGGTCGGACAGGGACTAGCGGGTACCTCCTCGATGAGCAGTTCTTC | CASSGRTGTSGYLLDEQFF
TRBJ2-7 | TRBV11-2 | TRBD2 | - | TGTGCCAGCAGCCAAGTCGGCGGGAGGCTCTCCTACGAGCAGTACTTC | CASSQVGGRLSYEQYF
TRBJ2-2 | TRBV9 | - | - | TGTGCCAGCAGCGTAGGTGGGGGGAACACCGGGGAGCTGTTTTTT | CASSVGGGNTGELFF
TRBJ2-5 | TRBV18 | TRBD2 | - | TGTGCCAGCTCAGCTCTAGCGGGAGTTATGAGGGAGACCCAGTACTTC | CASSALAGVMRETQYF
TRBJ2-7 | TRBV5-1 | - | - | TGCGCCAGCAGGGCATTCGCAGGGACCTACGAGCAGTACTTC | CASRAFAGTYEQYF
TRBJ2-1 | TRBV9 | - | once | TGTGCCAGCAGCGTAGGTGGCGGTTGGTCGAATGAGCAGTTCTTC | CASSVGGGWSNEQFF
TRBJ2-7 | TRBV19 | - | - | TGTGCCAGTAGTCCTGCCGGGTCTAGCTCCTACGAGCAGTACTTC | CASSPAGSSSYEQYF
TRBJ2-7 | TRBV6-5 | - | few | TGTGCCAGCAGCTTCCAGGACGGTCCCTACGAGCAGTACTTC | CASSFQDGPYEQYF
TRBJ2-1 | TRBV16 | - | - | TGTGCCAGCAGCCTGACCATAGACCCCTCCTACAATGAGCAGTTCTTC | CASSLTIDPSYNEQFF
TRBJ2-7 | TRBV14 | - | few | TGTGCCAGCAGCCAGTGGGGCGAGCAGTACTTC | CASSQWGEQYF
TRBJ2-5 | TRBV28 | - | - | TGTGCCAGCAGATCCCAAGAGACCCAGTACTTC | CASRSQETQYF
TRBJ1-4 | TRBV10-3 | - | - | TGTGCCATCAGAGGTCAGGGGAGTGAAAAACTGTTTTTT | CAIRGQGSEKLFF
TRBJ1-1 | TRBV11-2 | - | - | TGTGCCAGCAGCTTAGACACCAACCATGAAGCTTTCTTT | CASSLDTNHEAFF
TRBJ1-1 | TRBV19 | - | - | TGTGCCAGTAGTATGCCACACAGGGAAGGGGCTGAAGCTTTCTTT | CASSMPHREGAEAFF